The 20 T cell receptor beta chains listed next were all sequenced from one sample in a study of molecular identifiers for immune sequencing clone quantification (dated by TCRdb to the late 2010s). Library construction relied on PCR. Sequencing took place on a NextSeq 500. TCRdb reran the public reads through fastp at Q25 and MiXCR, keeping productive beta chains. Duplicate CDR3 protein sequences are folded into a single record with the most common DNA and genes. The sample data list about half a million distinct CDR3 sequences, and around 25% of these were observed just once. The ten largest clonotypes hold 0.76% of the sample. Sequencing was performed on naive CD8+ T cells from blood, with Jurkat cell RNA spiked in. The sample's cell subset or site label, decoded: FACS-sorted CD8+CD4-CCR7+CD45RA+ naive T cells. The receptors were gathered from a human donor in good health. Some libraries in this study had Jurkat cell RNA spiked in.

This clonotype was seen repeatedly, ten times or more. The V and J genes are TRBV28 and TRBJ2-7; no clear D. Trimming took 5 bases from V and 0 from J, leaving 20 bases between them. The CDR3 totals 17 residues. Germline loops: CDR1 MDHEN, CDR2 SYDVKM. This CDR3 is CASSRRRLVMDSYEQYF. In DNA form, the CDR3 reads TGTGCCAGCAGTAGACGGCGGCTCGTTATGGACTCCTACGAGCAGTACTTC.

The J gene is TRBJ2-7, the V gene TRBV3-1, with TRBD1 matching 7 bases. V was clipped by 1 base and J by 0 bases; unmatched bases: 12. The CDR3 extends over 18 amino acids. From germline, CDR1 is LGHDT and CDR2 YNNKEL (reference sequence). As DNA, the CDR3 is TGTGCCAGCAGCCAAGCTGATCGGAAGGGACAGACCTCCTACGAGCAGTACTTC. This sequence encodes CASSQADRKGQTSYEQYF.

This chain uses TRBV12-3 or TRBV12-4 with TRBJ2-7, with D maybe TRBD2 (6 bases). V lost 6 bases and J 0 bases, leaving 15 bases between the germline ends. This CDR3 has 15 residues. CDR3 region: CASSTGTLSSYEQYF. Here the CDR3 DNA reads TGTGCCAGCAGCACCGGGACTCTAAGCTCCTACGAGCAGTACTTC.

This clonotype was seen only a few times. V is TRBV5-4 and J is TRBJ2-7; D possibly corresponds to TRBD1 (6 bases). This CDR3 region has 14 residues. Germline V gene sequence: CDR1 SGHNT, CDR2 YYREEE (reference sequence). V lost 4 bases and J 3 bases, leaving 14 bases between the germline ends. The CDR3 sequence is CASSLGTTNYEQYF. CDR3 bases: TGTGCCAGCAGCCTGGGGACAACGAACTACGAGCAGTACTTC.

This clonotype was counted only a few times. This chain joins TRBV5-6 and TRBJ2-7; TRBD1 matches 9 bases. Germline V gene lookup returns CDR1 SGHDT and CDR2 YYEEEE. Trimming cost V 3 bases and J 5 bases; bases outside gene matches: 9. The CDR3 extends over 15 amino acids. The CDR3 protein is CASSSLDRGSDEQYF. The DNA for the CDR3 is TGTGCCAGCAGCTCGCTAGACAGGGGGTCGGACGAGCAGTACTTC. The whole variable domain, filled in from reference TRBV5-6 and TRBJ2-7, reads DAGVTQSPTHLIKTRGQQVTLRCSPKSGHDTVSWYQQALGQGPQFIFQYYEEEERQRGNFPDRFSGHQFPNYSSELNVNALLLGDSALYLCASSSLDRGSDEQYFGPGTRLTVT.

In regard to this clonotype: A much larger clone lies one base from this, so it may be a read error. The gene calls are TRBV12-3 or TRBV12-4 and TRBJ2-3, with D uncertain. Trimming removed 1 base at V and 8 bases at J, with 13 bases between. The length of the CDR3 is 14 residues. CDR3 residues: CASSLGLNIGTQYF. The DNA for the CDR3 is TGTGCCAGCAGTTTAGGCCTGAACATAGGTACGCAGTATTTT.

With respect to this clonotype: This sequence may be a read error, since a much larger clone differs from it by one base. Lacking the conserved final phenylalanine or tryptophan, this CDR3 likely reflects a read error. The chain carries TRBV27 and TRBJ1-5, with 8 bases fitting TRBD1. This CDR3 has 14 residues. Germline V gene sequence: CDR1 MNHEY, CDR2 SMNVEV (reference sequence). The junction had 5 bases not matched to a gene; V was cut back by 6 bases and J by 4 bases. CDR3: CASRKGQVNQPQHS. The CDR3 region has the DNA TGTGCCAGCAGAAAGGGACAGGTTAATCAGCCCCAGCATTCT.

The chain is built from TRBV4-2 and TRBJ2-7; 9 bases are a match to TRBD2. Germline CDR1 reads LGHNA; CDR2 reads YNFKEQ. Germline trimming cut 4 bases from V and 2 bases from J; bases unmatched to any gene: 6. This CDR3 region has 15 residues. The CDR3 reads CASSPSVAGAYEQYF. The CDR3 nucleotides are TGTGCCAGCAGCCCCTCGGTAGCGGGAGCCTACGAGCAGTACTTC.

Of note for this clonotype: One end of the junction varies from germline; a read error may be responsible. The rearrangement links TRBV2 to TRBJ2-2, with D possibly TRBD1 on 6 matching bases. Looked up from germline, CDR1 is SNHLY and CDR2 is FYNNEI. CDR3 length equals 15 residues. The CDR3 region is CAGSVITGLAGELFF. In DNA, the CDR3 is TGTGCCGGCAGTGTTATAACAGGGTTGGCCGGGGAGCTGTTTTTT.

V usage is TRBV7-9 and J usage is TRBJ1-6; D not certain. CDR1 and CDR2 from the germline V gene are SEHNR and FQNEAQ (reference sequence). Trimming removed 5 bases from V and 7 bases from J, with 21 bases in between. The CDR3 consists of 17 residues. CDR3 region: CASSNGPLGGRNSPLHF. In DNA form, the CDR3 reads TGTGCCAGCAGCAACGGACCCCTGGGTGGGAGGAATTCACCCCTCCACTTT.

This clonotype has just a few counts. The V gene is TRBV5-6, the J gene TRBJ2-2; 8 nucleotides line up with TRBD1. J lost 6 bases, V lost 3 bases, and 1 base had no gene match. Germline values: CDR1 SGHDT, CDR2 YYEEEE. The CDR3 is 13 amino acids. The CDR3 nucleotides read TGTGCCAGCAGCTCAGGGGGCGCCGGGGAGCTGTTTTTT. Translation gives CASSSGGAGELFF.

There are many counts of this clonotype. V gene TRBV13 combines with J gene TRBJ1-1; the match to TRBD1 covers 9 bases. The J segment lost 1 base and the V segment lost 3 bases, leaving 3 bases of the junction unmatched. The CDR3 totals 15 residues. Germline CDR1 PRHDT, CDR2 FYEKMQ (reference sequence). CDR3 amino acids: CASSLEQGANTEAFF. Here the CDR3 DNA reads TGTGCCAGCAGCTTGGAACAGGGGGCGAACACTGAAGCTTTCTTT.

In this sample, this clonotype turned up many times. This chain joins TRBV28 and TRBJ2-1; no firm D call. Germline CDR1 and CDR2: MDHEN and SYDVKM. Trimming took off 8 bases at V and 0 bases at J, with 20 bases between the two ends. The CDR3 is 17 amino acids. The CDR3 here is CASGSITLKISYNEQFF. The CDR3 DNA sequence: TGTGCCAGCGGATCGATAACCCTAAAAATCTCCTACAATGAGCAGTTCTTC. Looking up the rest from reference TRBV28 and TRBJ2-1 gives the full variable domain: DVKVTQSSRYLVKRTGEKVFLECVQDMDHENMFWYRQDPGLGLRLIYFSYDVKMKEKGDIPEGYSVSREKKERFSLILESASTNQTSMYLCASGSITLKISYNEQFFGPGTRLTVL.

Regarding this clonotype: A much more abundant neighbour one base away suggests this may be a read error. The V and J genes are TRBV7-2 and TRBJ2-3; 7 bases align to TRBD2. The germline CDR1 and CDR2 sequences are SGHTA and FQGNSA. The CDR3 spans 16 residues. The J segment lost 4 bases and the V segment lost 5 bases, leaving 12 bases of the junction unmatched. CDR3: CASSPRGPAGPDTQYF. Here the CDR3 DNA reads TGTGCCAGCAGCCCCCGGGGACCAGCGGGGCCAGATACGCAGTATTTT. The full variable domain, rest sourced from reference TRBV7-2 and TRBJ2-3, is GAGVSQSPSNKVTEKGKDVELRCDPISGHTALYWYRQSLGQGLEFLIYFQGNSAPDKSGLPSDRFSAERTGGSVSTLTIQRTQQEDSAVYLCASSPRGPAGPDTQYFGPGTRLTVL.

This clonotype was detected ten times or more. V and J are TRBV30 and TRBJ1-2, with no clear D. V was shortened by 2 bases and J by 1 base, with 8 bases between the two germline ends. Germline lookup yields CDR1 GTSNPN and CDR2 SVGIG (reference sequence). The CDR3 runs 13 residues. The CDR3 region is CAWSTHHNYGYTF. The CDR3 DNA is TGTGCCTGGAGTACCCACCATAACTATGGCTACACCTTC.

With respect to this clonotype: This clone may be a read error of a much larger clone one base away. The chain joins TRBV27 to TRBJ1-4; D possibly corresponds to TRBD1 (6 bases). The CDR3 runs 14 residues. In germline, CDR1 is MNHEY, CDR2 SMNVEV (reference sequence). CDR3 region: CASSPTGPGEKLLF. In DNA, the CDR3 is TGTGCCAGCAGTCCGACAGGCCCTGGGGAAAAACTGCTTTTT.

The chain recombines TRBV5-6 with TRBJ1-2; D may be TRBD1 (5 bases). This CDR3 comprises 15 residues. V gave up 4 bases and J gave up 4 bases, with 17 bases separating them. Germline values: CDR1 SGHDT, CDR2 YYEEEE. The CDR3 loop reads CASSPNNGGGYGYTF. The CDR3 DNA is TGTGCCAGCAGCCCCAATAACGGGGGAGGCTATGGCTACACCTTC.

This clonotype was recorded a few times. The chain uses TRBV10-3 and TRBJ1-1, with 7 bases identical to TRBD1. The CDR3 runs to 14 residues. V gave up 6 bases and J gave up 0 bases; unmatched junction bases: 4. Germline V gene lookup returns CDR1 ENHRY and CDR2 SYGVKD. The CDR3 spells CAIREGGLNTEAFF. Written as DNA, the CDR3 is TGTGCCATCAGGGAAGGGGGCTTGAACACTGAAGCTTTCTTT.

There are many counts of this clonotype. CDR3 coding DNA: TGTGCCAGCAGTTGGCAAGGACAGGGGAACGAGCAGTACTTC. Protein: CASSWQGQGNEQYF. The genes are TRBV6-5 and TRBJ2-7, with TRBD1 matching 9 bases. Unmatched junction bases numbered 6, after V lost 4 bases and J lost 5 bases. There are 14 residues in the CDR3. The germline V gene encodes CDR1 MNHEY and CDR2 SVGAGI.

This rearrangement joins TRBV12-3 or TRBV12-4 to TRBJ2-6, with TRBD2 matching over 8 bases. The length of the CDR3 is 17 residues. The J segment lost 0 bases and the V segment lost 8 bases, leaving 9 bases of the junction unmatched. CDR3 DNA sequence: TGTGCCAGCTTTACCGGGGGGGACCCCTCTGGGGCCAACGTCCTGACTTTC. This codes for CASFTGGDPSGANVLTF.